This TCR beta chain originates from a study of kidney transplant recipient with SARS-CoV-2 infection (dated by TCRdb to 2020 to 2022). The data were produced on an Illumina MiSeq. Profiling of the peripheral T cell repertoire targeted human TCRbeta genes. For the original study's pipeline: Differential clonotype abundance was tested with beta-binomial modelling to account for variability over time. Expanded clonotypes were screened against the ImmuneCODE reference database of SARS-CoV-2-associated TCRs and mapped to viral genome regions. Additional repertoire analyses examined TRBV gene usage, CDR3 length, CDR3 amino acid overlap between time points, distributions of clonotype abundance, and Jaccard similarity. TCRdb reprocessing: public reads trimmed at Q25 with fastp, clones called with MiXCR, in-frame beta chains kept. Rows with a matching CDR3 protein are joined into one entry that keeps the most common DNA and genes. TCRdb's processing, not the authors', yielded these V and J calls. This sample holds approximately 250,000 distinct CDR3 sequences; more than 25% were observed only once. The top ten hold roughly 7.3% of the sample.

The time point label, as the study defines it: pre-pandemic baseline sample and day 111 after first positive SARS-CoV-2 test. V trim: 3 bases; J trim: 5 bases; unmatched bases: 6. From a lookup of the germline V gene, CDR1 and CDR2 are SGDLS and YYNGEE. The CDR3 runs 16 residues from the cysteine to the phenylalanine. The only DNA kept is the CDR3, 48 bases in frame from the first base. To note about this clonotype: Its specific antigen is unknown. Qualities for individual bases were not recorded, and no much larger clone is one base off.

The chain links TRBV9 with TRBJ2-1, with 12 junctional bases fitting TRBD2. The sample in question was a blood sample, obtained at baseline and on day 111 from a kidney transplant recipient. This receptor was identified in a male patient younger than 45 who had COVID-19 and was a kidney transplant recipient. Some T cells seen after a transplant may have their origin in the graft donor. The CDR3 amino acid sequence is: CASSAMGLAGNNEQFF. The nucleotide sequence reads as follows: TGTGCCAGCAGCGCCATGGGACTAGCGGGTAACAATGAGCAGTTCTTC.